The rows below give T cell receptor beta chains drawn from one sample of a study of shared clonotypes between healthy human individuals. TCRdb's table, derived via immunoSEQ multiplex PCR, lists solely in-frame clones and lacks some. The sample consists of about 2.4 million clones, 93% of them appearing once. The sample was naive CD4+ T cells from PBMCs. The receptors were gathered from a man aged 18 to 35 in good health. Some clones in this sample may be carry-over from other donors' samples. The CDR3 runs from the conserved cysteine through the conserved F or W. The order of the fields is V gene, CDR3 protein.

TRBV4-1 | CASSPDRGYEQYF
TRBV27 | CASSLGTGPNEQFF
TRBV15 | CATSRETRTNEKLFF
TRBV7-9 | CASGGGGANVLTF
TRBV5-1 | CASSRQGGTEAFF
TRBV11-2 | CASSPTAGVGDTQYF
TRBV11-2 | CASSLAASFYEQFF
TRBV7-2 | CASSLAGGPTDTQYF
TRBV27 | CASSTRLRDTQYF
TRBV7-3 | CASSPDRNYGYTF
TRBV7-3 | CASSPGGTGGDGYTF
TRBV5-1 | CASSHGLAGATGELFF
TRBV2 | CASRYGQANEQFF
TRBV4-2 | CASSQDRGAEPHEQFF
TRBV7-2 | CATLPRQAELDEQFF
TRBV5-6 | CASNRDRSSPLHF
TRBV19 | CASAKGRTGEYEQYF
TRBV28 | CASSLPTGGYEKLFF
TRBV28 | CASSNRGNVYGYTF
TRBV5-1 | CASSLGAGPSSGNTIYF
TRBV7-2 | CASSERGGGYEQYF
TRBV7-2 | CASRRDLAGSYNEQFF
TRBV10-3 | CAISESIGLAGANTGELFF
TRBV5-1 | CASSGGQGFYGYTF
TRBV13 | CASSSWDVYNEQFF
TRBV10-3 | CAISEGGREQFF
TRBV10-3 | CAISGPQETQYF
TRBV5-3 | CARSGDRGTATNEKLFF
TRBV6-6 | CASSSSIVYGYTF
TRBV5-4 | CASSRGRQDTQYF
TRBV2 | CASSARLAGGSSREQYF
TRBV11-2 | CASSLGGRETQYF
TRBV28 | CAADTNYGYTF
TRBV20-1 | CSAILGIEQYF
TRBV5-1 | CASGSGTGNTEAFF
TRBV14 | CASSQVTFRSSGYGYTF
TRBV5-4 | CASSFVEDDEQYF
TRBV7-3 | CASSLDQGSYNEQFF